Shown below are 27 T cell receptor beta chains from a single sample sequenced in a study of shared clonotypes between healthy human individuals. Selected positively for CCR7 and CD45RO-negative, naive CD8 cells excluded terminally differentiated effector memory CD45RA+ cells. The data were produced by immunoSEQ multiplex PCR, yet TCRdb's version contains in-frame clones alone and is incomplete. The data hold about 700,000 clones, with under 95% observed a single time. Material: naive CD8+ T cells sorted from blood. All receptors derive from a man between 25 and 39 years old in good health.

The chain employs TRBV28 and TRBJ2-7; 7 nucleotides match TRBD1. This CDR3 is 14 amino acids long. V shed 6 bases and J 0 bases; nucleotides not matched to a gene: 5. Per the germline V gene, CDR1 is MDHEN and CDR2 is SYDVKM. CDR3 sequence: CASRPGQVSYEQYF. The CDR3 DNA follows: TGTGCCAGCAGACCAGGACAGGTCTCCTACGAGCAGTACTTC.

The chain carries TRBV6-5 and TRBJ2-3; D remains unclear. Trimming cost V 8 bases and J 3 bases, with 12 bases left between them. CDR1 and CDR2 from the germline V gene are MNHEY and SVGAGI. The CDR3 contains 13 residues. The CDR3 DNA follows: TGTGCCAGCGGAATGGCAGTAACAGATACGCAGTATTTT. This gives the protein CASGMAVTDTQYF.

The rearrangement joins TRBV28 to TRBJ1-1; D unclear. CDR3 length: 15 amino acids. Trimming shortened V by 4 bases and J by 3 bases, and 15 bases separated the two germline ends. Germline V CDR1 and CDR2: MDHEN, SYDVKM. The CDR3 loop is CASSSRGIGDTEAFF. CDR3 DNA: TGTGCCAGCAGTTCCCGTGGTATCGGGGACACTGAAGCTTTCTTT.

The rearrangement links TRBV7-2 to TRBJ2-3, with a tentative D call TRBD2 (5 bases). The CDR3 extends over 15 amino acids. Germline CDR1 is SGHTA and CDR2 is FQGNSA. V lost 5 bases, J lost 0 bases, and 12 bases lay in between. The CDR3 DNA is TGTGCCAGCAGCGGACTGCACCCTAGCACAGATACGCAGTATTTT. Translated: CASSGLHPSTDTQYF.

CDR3 sequence reads: CASSWTGGGTEAFF. CDR3 coding DNA: TGTGCCAGCAGCTGGACAGGGGGGGGTACTGAAGCTTTCTTT. The chain carries TRBV11-1 and TRBJ1-1; 10 positions match TRBD1. Germline assignment: CDR1 SGHAT and CDR2 FQDESV (reference sequence). CDR3 size: 14 residues. Germline trimming cut 4 bases from V and 5 bases from J; bases unmatched to any gene: 4.

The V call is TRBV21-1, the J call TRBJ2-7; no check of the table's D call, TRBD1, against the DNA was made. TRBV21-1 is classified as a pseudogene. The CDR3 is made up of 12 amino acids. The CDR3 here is CASTRDIYEQYF. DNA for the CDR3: TGTGCCAGCACCAGGGACATCTACGAGCAGTACTTC.

CDR3 region: CASSLPGANQPQHF. The CDR3 bases are TGCGCCAGCAGCTTGCCAGGCGCTAATCAGCCCCAGCATTTT. The rearrangement joins TRBV5-1 to TRBJ1-5; the D is unclear. Germline CDR1 reads SGHRS; CDR2 reads YFSETQ. The CDR3 totals 14 residues. The ends were cut back, 1 base at V and 4 bases at J, with 9 bases in the middle.

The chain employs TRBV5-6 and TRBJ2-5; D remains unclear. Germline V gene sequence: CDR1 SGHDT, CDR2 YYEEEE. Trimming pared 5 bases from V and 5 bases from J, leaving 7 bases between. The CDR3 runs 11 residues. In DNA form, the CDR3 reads TGTGCCAGCAGTTCGCGGGAGACCCAGTACTTC. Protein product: CASSSRETQYF.

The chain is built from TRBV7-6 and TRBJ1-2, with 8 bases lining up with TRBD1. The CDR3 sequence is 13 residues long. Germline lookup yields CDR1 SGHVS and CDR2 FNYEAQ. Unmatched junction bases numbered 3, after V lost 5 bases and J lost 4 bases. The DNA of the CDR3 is TGTGCCAGCAGCGCCGGGACAGGCTATGGCTACACCTTC. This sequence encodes CASSAGTGYGYTF.

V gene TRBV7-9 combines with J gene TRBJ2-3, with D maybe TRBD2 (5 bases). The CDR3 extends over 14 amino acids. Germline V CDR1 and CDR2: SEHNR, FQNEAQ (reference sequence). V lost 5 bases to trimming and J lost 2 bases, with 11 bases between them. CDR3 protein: CASSAGLSTDTQYF. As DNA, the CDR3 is TGTGCCAGCAGCGCCGGACTCTCCACAGATACGCAGTATTTT. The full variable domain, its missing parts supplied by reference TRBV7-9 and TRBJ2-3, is DTGVSQNPRHKITKRGQNVTFRCDPISEHNRLYWYRQTLGQGPEFLTYFQNEAQLEKSRLLSDRFSAERPKGSFSTLEIQRTEQGDSAMYLCASSAGLSTDTQYFGPGTRLTVL.

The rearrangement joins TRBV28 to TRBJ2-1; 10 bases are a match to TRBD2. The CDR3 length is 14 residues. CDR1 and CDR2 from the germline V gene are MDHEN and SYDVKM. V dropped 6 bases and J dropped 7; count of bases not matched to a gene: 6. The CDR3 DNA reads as TGTGCCAGCAGCCCGGGACTAGCGTCTAATGAGCAGTTCTTC. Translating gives CASSPGLASNEQFF.

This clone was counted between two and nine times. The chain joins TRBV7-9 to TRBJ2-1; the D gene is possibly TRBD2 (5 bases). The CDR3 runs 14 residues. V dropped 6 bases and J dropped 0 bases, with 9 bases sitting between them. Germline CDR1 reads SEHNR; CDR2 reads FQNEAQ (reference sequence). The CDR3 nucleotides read TGTGCCAGCAGTGGGGAGAGCTCCTACAATGAGCAGTTCTTC. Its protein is CASSGESSYNEQFF.

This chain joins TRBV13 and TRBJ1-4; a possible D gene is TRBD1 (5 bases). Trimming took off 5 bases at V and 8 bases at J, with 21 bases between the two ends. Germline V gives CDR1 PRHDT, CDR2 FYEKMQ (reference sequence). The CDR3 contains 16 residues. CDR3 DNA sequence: TGTGCCAGCAGCCAGATACAGGAGGCTCGTGACGAAAAACTGTTTTTT. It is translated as CASSQIQEARDEKLFF.

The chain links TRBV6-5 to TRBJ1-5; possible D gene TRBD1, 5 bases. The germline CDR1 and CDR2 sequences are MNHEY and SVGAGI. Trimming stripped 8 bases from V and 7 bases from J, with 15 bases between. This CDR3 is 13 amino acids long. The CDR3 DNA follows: TGTGCCAGCGGAACAGGCGACGGGCAGCCCCAGCATTTT. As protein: CASGTGDGQPQHF.

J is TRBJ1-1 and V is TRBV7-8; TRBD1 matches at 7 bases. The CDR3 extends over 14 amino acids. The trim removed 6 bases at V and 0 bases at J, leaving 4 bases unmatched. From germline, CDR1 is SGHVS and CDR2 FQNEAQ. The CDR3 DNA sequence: TGTGCCAGCAGGGCAAGGGGGCTGAACACTGAAGCTTTCTTT. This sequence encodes CASRARGLNTEAFF.

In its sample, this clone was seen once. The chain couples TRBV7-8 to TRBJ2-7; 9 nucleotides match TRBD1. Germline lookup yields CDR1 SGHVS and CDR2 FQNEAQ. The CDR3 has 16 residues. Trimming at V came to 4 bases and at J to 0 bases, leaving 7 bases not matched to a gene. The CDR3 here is CASSSRGQGSSYEQYF. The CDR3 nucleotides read TGTGCCAGCAGCTCAAGGGGACAGGGTAGCTCCTACGAGCAGTACTTC.

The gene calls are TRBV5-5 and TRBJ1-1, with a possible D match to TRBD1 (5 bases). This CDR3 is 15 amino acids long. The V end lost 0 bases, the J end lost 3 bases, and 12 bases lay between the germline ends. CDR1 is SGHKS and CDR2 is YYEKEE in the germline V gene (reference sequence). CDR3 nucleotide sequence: TGTGCCAGCAGCTTGGAAGGGGCGAGTTACACTGAAGCTTTCTTT. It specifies CASSLEGASYTEAFF.

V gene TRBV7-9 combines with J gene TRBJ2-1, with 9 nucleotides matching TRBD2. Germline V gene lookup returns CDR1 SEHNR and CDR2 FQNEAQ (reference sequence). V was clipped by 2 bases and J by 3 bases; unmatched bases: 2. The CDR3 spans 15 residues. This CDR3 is CASSLLAGIYNEQFF. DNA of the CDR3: TGTGCCAGCAGCTTACTAGCGGGAATCTACAATGAGCAGTTCTTC.

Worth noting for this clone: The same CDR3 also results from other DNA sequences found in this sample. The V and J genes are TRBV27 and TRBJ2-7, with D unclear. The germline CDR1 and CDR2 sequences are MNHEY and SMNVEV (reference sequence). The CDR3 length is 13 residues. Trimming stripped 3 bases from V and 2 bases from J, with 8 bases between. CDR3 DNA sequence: TGTGCCAGCAGTTTCAGTCAGACCTACGAGCAGTACTTC. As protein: CASSFSQTYEQYF.

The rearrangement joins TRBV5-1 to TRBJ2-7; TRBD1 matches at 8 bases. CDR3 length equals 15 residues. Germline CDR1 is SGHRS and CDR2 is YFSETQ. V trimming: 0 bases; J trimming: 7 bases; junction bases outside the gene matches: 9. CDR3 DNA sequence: TGCGCCAGCAGCTTGGCTTTGGGACAGGCTCGTGAGCAGTACTTC. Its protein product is CASSLALGQAREQYF.

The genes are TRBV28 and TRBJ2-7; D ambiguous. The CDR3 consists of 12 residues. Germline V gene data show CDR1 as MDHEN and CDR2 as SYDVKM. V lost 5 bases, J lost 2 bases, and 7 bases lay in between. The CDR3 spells CASSRFTYEQYF. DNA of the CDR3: TGTGCCAGCAGTAGGTTTACCTACGAGCAGTACTTC.

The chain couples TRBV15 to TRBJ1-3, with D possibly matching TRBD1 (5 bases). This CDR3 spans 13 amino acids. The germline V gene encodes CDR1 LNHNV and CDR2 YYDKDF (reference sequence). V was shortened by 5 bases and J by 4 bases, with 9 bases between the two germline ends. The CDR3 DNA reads TGTGCCACCAGCGGGACTGGGGGAAACACCATATATTTT. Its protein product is CATSGTGGNTIYF. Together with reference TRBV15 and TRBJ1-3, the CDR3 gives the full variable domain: DAMVIQNPRYQVTQFGKPVTLSCSQTLNHNVMYWYQQKSSQAPKLLFHYYDKDFNNEADTPDNFQSRRPNTSFCFLDIRSPGLGDTAMYLCATSGTGGNTIYFGEGSWLTVV.

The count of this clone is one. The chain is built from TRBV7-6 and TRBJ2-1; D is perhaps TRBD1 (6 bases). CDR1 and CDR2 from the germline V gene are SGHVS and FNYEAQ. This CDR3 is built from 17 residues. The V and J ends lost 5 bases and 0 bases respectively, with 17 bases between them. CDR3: CASSISGARSSYNEQFF. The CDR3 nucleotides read TGTGCCAGCAGCATATCAGGGGCCCGGAGCTCCTACAATGAGCAGTTCTTC.

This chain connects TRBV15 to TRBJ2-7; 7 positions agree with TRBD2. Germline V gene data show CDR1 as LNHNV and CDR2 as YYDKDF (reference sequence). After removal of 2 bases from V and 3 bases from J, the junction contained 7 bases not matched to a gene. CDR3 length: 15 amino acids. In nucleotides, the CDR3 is TGTGCCACCAGCAGAAACCGGGACTACAACTACGAGCAGTACTTC. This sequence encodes CATSRNRDYNYEQYF.

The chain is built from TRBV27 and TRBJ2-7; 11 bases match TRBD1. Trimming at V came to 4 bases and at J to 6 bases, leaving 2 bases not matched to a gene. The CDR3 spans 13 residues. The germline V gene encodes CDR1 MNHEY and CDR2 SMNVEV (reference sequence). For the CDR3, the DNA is TGTGCCAGCAGTTGGGACAGGGGGGGCGAGCAGTACTTC. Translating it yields CASSWDRGGEQYF.

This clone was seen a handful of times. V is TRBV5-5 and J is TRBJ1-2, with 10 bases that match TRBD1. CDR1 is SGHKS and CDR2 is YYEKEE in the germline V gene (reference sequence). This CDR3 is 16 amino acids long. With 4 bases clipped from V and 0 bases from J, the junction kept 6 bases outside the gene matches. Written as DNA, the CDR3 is TGTGCCAGCAGCCCGGAGGGGACAGGGGCTAACTATGGCTACACCTTC. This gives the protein CASSPEGTGANYGYTF.

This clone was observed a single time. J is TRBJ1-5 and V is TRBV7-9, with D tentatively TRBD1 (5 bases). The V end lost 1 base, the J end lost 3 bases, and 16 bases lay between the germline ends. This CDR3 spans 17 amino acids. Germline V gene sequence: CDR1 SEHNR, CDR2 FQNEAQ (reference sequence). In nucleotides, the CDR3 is TGTGCCAGCAGCTTAGAGGCAGGGCCGTCTAACAATCAGCCCCAGCATTTT. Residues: CASSLEAGPSNNQPQHF.